This is a list of T cell receptor beta chains from one sample in a study of T cells in localized non-small cell lung cancer. Assay: immunoSEQ multiplex PCR; the TCRdb copy retains only in-frame clones and omits some. The sample contains roughly 33,000 clones, about 90% of which appear only once. The material was peripheral blood, obtained before any cancer treatment. The receptors stem from a man between 40 and 75 years old with stage I lung adenocarcinoma. Both conserved end residues are part of each CDR3. The order of the fields is clone size, V gene, D gene, J gene, CDR3 protein, CDR3 DNA. A D gene is named only where the DNA matches it firmly. Clone size is not always given. Where it is, it says once, few, many or a class for expanded clones.

clone_size: -
v_call: TRBV2
d_call: -
j_call: TRBJ1-2
cdr3_aa: CASSAGLGGYTF
cdr3_nt: TGTGCCAGCAGTGCCGGGTTGGGTGGCTACACCTTC

clone_size: -
v_call: TRBV7-6
d_call: TRBD2
j_call: TRBJ2-3
cdr3_aa: CASSLVAGRGTDTQYF
cdr3_nt: TGTGCCAGCAGCTTAGTAGCGGGGCGCGGCACAGATACGCAGTATTTT

clone_size: few
v_call: TRBV12-5
d_call: -
j_call: TRBJ2-2
cdr3_aa: CASDKGSTGELFF
cdr3_nt: TGTGCTAGTGACAAGGGTTCCACCGGGGAGCTGTTTTTT

clone_size: -
v_call: TRBV6-1
d_call: TRBD2
j_call: TRBJ2-2
cdr3_aa: CASSEARLATGELFF
cdr3_nt: TGTGCCAGCAGTGAAGCTAGACTAGCGACCGGGGAGCTGTTTTTT

clone_size: -
v_call: TRBV10-1
d_call: -
j_call: TRBJ1-4
cdr3_aa: CASSPSGRNEKLFF
cdr3_nt: TGCGCCAGCAGTCCCAGCGGAAGGAATGAAAAACTGTTTTTT

clone_size: -
v_call: TRBV7-2
d_call: -
j_call: TRBJ2-7
cdr3_aa: CASSDGQFLHEQYF
cdr3_nt: TGTGCCAGCAGCGATGGACAGTTCCTCCACGAGCAGTACTTC

clone_size: -
v_call: TRBV6-4
d_call: TRBD1
j_call: TRBJ1-1
cdr3_aa: CASSDLGQVNTEAFF
cdr3_nt: TGTGCCAGCAGTGACCTAGGACAGGTGAACACTGAAGCTTTCTTT

clone_size: few
v_call: TRBV9
d_call: TRBD1
j_call: TRBJ2-7
cdr3_aa: CASSETGGAFGEQYF
cdr3_nt: TGTGCCAGCTCTGAGACAGGGGGCGCTTTTGGCGAGCAGTACTTC

clone_size: -
v_call: TRBV6-5
d_call: -
j_call: TRBJ1-6
cdr3_aa: CASSYSRQASPLHF
cdr3_nt: TGTGCCAGCAGTTACTCCCGACAGGCTTCACCCCTCCACTTT

clone_size: -
v_call: TRBV5-5
d_call: -
j_call: TRBJ1-2
cdr3_aa: CASSSDASYGYTF
cdr3_nt: TGTGCCAGCAGCTCGGACGCCTCCTATGGCTACACCTTC

clone_size: -
v_call: TRBV11-3
d_call: -
j_call: TRBJ2-3
cdr3_aa: CASSFKGTDTQYF
cdr3_nt: TGTGCCAGCAGCTTCAAGGGCACAGATACGCAGTATTTT

clone_size: -
v_call: TRBV5-1
d_call: -
j_call: TRBJ2-1
cdr3_aa: CASSLKPQGQQFF
cdr3_nt: TGCGCCAGCAGCTTGAAGCCCCAGGGGCAGCAGTTCTTC

clone_size: -
v_call: TRBV30
d_call: -
j_call: TRBJ2-4
cdr3_aa: CAWGNGLAKNIQYF
cdr3_nt: TGTGCCTGGGGGAATGGGCTAGCCAAAAACATTCAGTACTTC

clone_size: -
v_call: TRBV7-8
d_call: TRBD1
j_call: TRBJ2-1
cdr3_aa: CASSPQVGQGARNEQFF
cdr3_nt: TGTGCCAGCAGCCCGCAGGTGGGGCAGGGGGCAAGAAATGAGCAGTTCTTC

clone_size: -
v_call: TRBV6-5
d_call: -
j_call: TRBJ2-1
cdr3_aa: CASSWTPSHNEQFF
cdr3_nt: TGTGCCAGCAGCTGGACCCCATCGCATAATGAGCAGTTCTTC

clone_size: -
v_call: TRBV19
d_call: TRBD1
j_call: TRBJ2-3
cdr3_aa: CASSIGQGAATDTQYF
cdr3_nt: TGTGCCAGTAGTATCGGTCAGGGGGCGGCCACAGATACGCAGTATTTT

clone_size: -
v_call: TRBV9
d_call: -
j_call: TRBJ1-4
cdr3_aa: CASSPGVQAANEKLFF
cdr3_nt: TGTGCCAGCAGCCCCGGGGTTCAAGCGGCTAATGAAAAACTGTTTTTT

clone_size: -
v_call: TRBV7-9
d_call: TRBD1
j_call: TRBJ1-2
cdr3_aa: CASSPDRGWYTF
cdr3_nt: TGTGCCAGCAGCCCAGACAGGGGGTGGTACACCTTC